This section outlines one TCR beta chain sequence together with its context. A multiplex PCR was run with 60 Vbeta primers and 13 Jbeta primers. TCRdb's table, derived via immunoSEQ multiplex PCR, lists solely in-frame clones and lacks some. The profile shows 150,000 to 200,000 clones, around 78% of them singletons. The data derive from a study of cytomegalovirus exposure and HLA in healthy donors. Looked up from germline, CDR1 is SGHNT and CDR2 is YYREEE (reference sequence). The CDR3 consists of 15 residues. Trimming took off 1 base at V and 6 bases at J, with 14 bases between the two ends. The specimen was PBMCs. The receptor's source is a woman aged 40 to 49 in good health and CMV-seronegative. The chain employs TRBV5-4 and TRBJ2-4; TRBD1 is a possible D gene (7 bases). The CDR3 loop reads CASSLTGEAGNIQYF. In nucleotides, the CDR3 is TGTGCCAGCAGCTTGACAGGGGAGGCTGGAAACATTCAGTACTTC.